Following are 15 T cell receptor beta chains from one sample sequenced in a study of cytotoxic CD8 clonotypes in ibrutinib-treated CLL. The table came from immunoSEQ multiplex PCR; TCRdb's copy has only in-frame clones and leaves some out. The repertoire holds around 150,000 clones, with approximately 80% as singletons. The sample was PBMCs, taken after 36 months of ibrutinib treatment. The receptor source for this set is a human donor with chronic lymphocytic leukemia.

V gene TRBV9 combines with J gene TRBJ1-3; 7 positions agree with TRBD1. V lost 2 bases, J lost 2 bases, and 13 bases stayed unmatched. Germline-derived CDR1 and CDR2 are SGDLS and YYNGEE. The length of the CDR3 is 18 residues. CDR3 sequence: CASSVDNRGLNTGNTIYF. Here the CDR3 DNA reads TGTGCCAGCAGCGTGGACAACAGGGGACTCAACACTGGAAACACCATATATTTT.

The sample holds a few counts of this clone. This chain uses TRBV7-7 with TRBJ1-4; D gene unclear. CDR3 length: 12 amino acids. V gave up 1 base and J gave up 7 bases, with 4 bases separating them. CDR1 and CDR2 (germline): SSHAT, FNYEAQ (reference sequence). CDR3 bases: TGTGCCAGCAGCTTAGTTACTGAAAAACTGTTTTTT. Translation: CASSLVTEKLFF.

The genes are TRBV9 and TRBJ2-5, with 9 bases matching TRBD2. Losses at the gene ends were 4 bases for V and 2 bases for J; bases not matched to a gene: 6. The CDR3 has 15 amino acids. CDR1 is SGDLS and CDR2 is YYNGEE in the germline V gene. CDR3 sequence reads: CASSLTSGPQETQYF. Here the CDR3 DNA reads TGTGCCAGCAGCCTGACTAGCGGCCCACAAGAGACCCAGTACTTC.

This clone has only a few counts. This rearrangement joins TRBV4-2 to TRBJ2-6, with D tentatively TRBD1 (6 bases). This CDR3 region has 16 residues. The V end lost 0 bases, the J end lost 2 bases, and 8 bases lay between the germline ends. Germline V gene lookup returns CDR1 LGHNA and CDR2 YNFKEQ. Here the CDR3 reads CASSQEQGTGANVLTF. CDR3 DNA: TGTGCCAGCAGCCAAGAACAGGGCACTGGGGCCAACGTCCTGACTTTC.

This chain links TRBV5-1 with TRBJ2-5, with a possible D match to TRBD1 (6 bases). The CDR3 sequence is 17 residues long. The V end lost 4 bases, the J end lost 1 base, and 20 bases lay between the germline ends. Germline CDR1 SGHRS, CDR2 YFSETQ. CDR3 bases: TGCGCCAGCAGCCGCCACATCAGGGGTAGCCTCCAAGAGACCCAGTACTTC. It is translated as CASSRHIRGSLQETQYF.

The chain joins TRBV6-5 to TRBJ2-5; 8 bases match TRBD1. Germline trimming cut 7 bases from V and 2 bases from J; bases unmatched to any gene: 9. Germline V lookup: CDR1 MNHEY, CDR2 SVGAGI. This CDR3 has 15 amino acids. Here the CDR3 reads CASKGGQGRQETQYF. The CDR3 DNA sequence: TGTGCCAGCAAAGGTGGACAGGGACGACAAGAGACCCAGTACTTC.

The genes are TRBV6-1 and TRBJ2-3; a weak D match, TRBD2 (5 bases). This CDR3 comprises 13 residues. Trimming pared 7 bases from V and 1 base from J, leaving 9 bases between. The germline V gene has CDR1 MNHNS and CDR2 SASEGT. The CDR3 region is CASKVGGTDTQYF. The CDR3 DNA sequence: TGTGCCAGCAAGGTGGGAGGCACAGATACGCAGTATTTT.

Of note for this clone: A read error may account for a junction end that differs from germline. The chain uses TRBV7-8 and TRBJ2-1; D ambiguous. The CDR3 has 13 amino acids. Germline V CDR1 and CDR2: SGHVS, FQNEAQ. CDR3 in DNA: TGTGCCAGCACCTTACGTGAATACAATGAGCAGTTCTTC. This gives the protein CASTLREYNEQFF.

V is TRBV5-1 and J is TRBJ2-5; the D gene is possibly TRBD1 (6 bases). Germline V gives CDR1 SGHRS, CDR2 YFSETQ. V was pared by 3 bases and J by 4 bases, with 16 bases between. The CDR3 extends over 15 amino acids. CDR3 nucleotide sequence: TGCGCCAGCAGCTGGGGGCAGGGAGCACGAGAGACCCAGTACTTC. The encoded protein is CASSWGQGARETQYF.

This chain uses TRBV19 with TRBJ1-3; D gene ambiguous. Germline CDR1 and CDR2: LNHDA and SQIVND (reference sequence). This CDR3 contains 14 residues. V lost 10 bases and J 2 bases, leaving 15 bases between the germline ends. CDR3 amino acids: CATTPGRAGNTIYF. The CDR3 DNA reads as TGTGCCACCACACCAGGACGCGCTGGAAACACCATATATTTT.

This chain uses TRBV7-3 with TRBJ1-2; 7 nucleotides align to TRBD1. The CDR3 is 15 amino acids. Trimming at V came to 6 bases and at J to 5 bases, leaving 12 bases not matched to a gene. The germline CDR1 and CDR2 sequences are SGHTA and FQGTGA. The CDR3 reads CASSRGTVEGYGYTF. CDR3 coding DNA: TGTGCCAGCAGTCGGGGGACAGTGGAGGGTTATGGCTACACCTTC.

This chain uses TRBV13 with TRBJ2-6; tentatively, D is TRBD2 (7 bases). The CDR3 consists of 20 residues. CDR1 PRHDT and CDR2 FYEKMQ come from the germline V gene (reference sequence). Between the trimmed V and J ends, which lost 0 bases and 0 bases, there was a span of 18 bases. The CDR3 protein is CASSLGQGGGPISGANVLTF. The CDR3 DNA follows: TGTGCCAGCAGCTTAGGCCAGGGCGGGGGCCCAATCTCTGGGGCCAACGTCCTGACTTTC.

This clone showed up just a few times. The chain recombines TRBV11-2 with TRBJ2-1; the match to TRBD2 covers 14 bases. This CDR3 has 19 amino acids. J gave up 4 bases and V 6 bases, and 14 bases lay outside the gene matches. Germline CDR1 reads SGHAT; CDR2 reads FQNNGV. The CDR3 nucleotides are TGTGCCAGCAGACGGACCGGAGGGACTAGCGGGAGTGGATACAATGAGCAGTTCTTC. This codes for CASRRTGGTSGSGYNEQFF.

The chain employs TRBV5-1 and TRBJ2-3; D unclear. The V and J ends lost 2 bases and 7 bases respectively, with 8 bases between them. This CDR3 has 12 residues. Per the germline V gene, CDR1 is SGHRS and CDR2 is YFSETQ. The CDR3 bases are TGCGCCAGCAGCTTTTCAGAGTATACGCAGTATTTT. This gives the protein CASSFSEYTQYF.

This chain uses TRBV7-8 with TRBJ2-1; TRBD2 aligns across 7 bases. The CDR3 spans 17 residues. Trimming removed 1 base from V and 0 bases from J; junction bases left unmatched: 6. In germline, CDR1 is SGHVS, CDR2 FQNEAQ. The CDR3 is CASSLVAWGGSYNEQFF. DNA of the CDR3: TGTGCCAGCAGCTTAGTGGCTTGGGGGGGCTCCTACAATGAGCAGTTCTTC.